This T cell receptor (beta chain) was recorded in a study of T cells after yellow fever vaccination. Overall study findings and caveats: Highly abundant clonotypes carried over from the bulk population could end up in FACS-sorted repertoires as contaminants. Once the booster was given, most primary-vaccination clones reappeared, at roughly 96% for CD4 and more than 85% for CD8.

There are a few counts of this clonotype. Its antigen is still unknown. V was pared by 6 bases and J by 5 bases, with 11 bases between. Germline CDR1 is MNHNS and CDR2 is SASEGT. This CDR3 is 13 amino acids long. Conversion of TCR transcripts into cDNA relied on 5'RACE template switching, which added a universal primer site and UMIs. One entry per CDR3 protein results from TCRdb running MiXCR on the 5' RACE reads. The sample carries just under 600,000 distinct CDR3 sequences, less than 15% recorded once. This clonotype was sampled from a man younger than 40 who received the YFV17D yellow fever vaccine. The source was PBMCs, collected on the day of the yellow fever booster vaccination. The chain uses TRBV6-1 and TRBJ1-5; D is undetermined. The CDR3 region has the DNA TGTGCCAGCAGACCGGACGGGGATCAGCCCCAGCATTTT. Translation gives CASRPDGDQPQHF.